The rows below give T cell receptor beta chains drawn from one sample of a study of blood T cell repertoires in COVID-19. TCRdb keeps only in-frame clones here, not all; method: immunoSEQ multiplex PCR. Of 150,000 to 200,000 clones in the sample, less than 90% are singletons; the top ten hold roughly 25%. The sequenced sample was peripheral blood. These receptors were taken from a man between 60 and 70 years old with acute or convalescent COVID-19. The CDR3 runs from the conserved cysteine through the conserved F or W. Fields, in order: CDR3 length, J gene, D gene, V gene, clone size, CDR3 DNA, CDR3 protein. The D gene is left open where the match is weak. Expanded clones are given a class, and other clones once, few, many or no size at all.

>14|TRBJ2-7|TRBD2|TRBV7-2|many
TGTGCCAGCAGCATACTAGCGGGCCCCGGGGAGCAGTACTTC
CASSILAGPGEQYF
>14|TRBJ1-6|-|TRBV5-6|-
TGTGCCAGCAGCTTGACCTACGGGAATTCACCCCTCCACTTT
CASSLTYGNSPLHF
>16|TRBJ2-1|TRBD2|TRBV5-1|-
TGCGCCAGCAGCTCGTTTAGACCGACTAGCGCCGTTGAGCAGTTCTTC
CASSSFRPTSAVEQFF
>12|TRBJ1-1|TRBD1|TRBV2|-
TGTGCCAGCAGCGGACAGGGCACTGAAGCTTTCTTT
CASSGQGTEAFF
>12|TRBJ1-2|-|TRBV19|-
TGTGCCAGTAGTATAGGTGTATTGGGCTACACCTTC
CASSIGVLGYTF
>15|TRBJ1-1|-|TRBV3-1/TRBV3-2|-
TGTGCCAGCAGCCCTTGGGTTGGAGGGGACACTGAAGCTTTCTTT
CASSPWVGGDTEAFF
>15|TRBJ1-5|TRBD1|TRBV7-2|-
TGTGCCAGCAGCGTTGTAGGGGGCTCCAATCAGCCCCAGCATTTT
CASSVVGGSNQPQHF
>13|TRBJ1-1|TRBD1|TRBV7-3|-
TGTGCCAGCAGCTTTCAGGGGGGCACTGAAGCTTTCTTT
CASSFQGGTEAFF
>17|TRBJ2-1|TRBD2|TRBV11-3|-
TGTGCCAGCAGCCCAGGTAGCGGGGCTAAATTTTACAATGAGCAGTTCTTC
CASSPGSGAKFYNEQFF
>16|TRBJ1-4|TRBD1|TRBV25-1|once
TGTGCCAGCAGTGGGGACGGGACAGTGCAGCAGGAAAAACTGTTTTTT
CASSGDGTVQQEKLFF
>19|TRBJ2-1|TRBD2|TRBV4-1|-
TGCGCCAGCAGCCAACCGACTAGCGGGGGGGCCAGGGTTTGCAATGAGCAGTTCTTC
CASSQPTSGGARVCNEQFF
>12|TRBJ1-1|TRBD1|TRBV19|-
TGTGCCAGTAATACAGGGGGCACTGAAGCTTTCTTT
CASNTGGTEAFF
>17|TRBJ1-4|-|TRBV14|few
TGTGCCAGCAGCCAAGAGAAGGGCAGGGCCCTTGGGGAAAAACTGTTTTTT
CASSQEKGRALGEKLFF
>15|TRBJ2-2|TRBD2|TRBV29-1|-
TGCAGCGTTTTAGGACTAGCGGGAGACACCGGGGAGCTGTTTTTT
CSVLGLAGDTGELFF
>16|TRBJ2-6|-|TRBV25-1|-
TGTGCCAGCAGTGAATCGGGCGGGTCTGGGGCCAACGTCCTGACTTTC
CASSESGGSGANVLTF
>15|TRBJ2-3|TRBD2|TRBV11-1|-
TGTGCCAGCAGCTTGGGCGGGGGGGCCTCAGATACGCAGTATTTT
CASSLGGGASDTQYF
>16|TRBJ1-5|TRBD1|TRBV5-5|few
TGTGCCAGCAGCCTGGGGACAGGTAAAGGCAATCAGCCCCAGCATTTT
CASSLGTGKGNQPQHF
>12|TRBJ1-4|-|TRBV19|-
TGTGCCAGTAGTTCCGTCAATGAAAAACTGTTTTTT
CASSSVNEKLFF
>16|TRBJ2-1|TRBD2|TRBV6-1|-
TGTGCCAGCAGTGTCTTACTAGCGGACCCTTACAATGAGCAGTTCTTC
CASSVLLADPYNEQFF
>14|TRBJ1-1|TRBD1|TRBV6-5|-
TGTGCCAGCAGGCGCGACAGGGTTGGCACTGAAGCTTTCTTT
CASRRDRVGTEAFF
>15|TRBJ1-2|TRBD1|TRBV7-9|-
TGTGCCAGCAGCTTAGCACAGGGGACCGACTATGGCTACACCTTC
CASSLAQGTDYGYTF
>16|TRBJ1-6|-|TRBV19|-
TGTGCCAGTAGTATTCTCCCGCGGCCTGATAATTCACCCCTCCACTTT
CASSILPRPDNSPLHF
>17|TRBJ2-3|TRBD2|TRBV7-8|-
TGTGCCAGCAGCTTAGTTAGGTCTAGCGGGGGGCCAGATACGCAGTATTTT
CASSLVRSSGGPDTQYF
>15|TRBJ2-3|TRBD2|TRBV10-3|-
TGTGCCATCAAAGAGCGGGAGGGCCGGGTAGATACGCAGTATTTT
CAIKEREGRVDTQYF
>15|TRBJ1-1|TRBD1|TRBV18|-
TGTGCCAGCTCACTAATGAGGGGGCAAGCCACTGAAGCTTTCTTT
CASSLMRGQATEAFF
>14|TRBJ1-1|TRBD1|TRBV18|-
TGTGCCAGCTCAACCGGGACAGGGGACACTGAAGCTTTCTTT
CASSTGTGDTEAFF
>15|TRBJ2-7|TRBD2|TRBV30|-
TGTGCCTGGAGTGCCGGGACTAGCGGGAGTCACGAGCAGTACTTC
CAWSAGTSGSHEQYF
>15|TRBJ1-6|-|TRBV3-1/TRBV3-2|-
TGTGCCAGCAGCCAAGTTGCAGGGGATAATTCACCCCTCCACTTT
CASSQVAGDNSPLHF
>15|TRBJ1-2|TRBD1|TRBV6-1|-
TGTGCCAGCAGTGATCCAGGACAGGCGAACTATGGCTACACCTTC
CASSDPGQANYGYTF
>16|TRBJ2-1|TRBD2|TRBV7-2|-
TGTGCCAGCAGCTTAGCCACTAGCGGGAGGGCAGATGAGCAGTTCTTC
CASSLATSGRADEQFF
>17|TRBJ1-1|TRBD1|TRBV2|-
TGTGCCAGCAGTGATATGGGGACAGGGGGCTCGGGTACTGAAGCTTTCTTT
CASSDMGTGGSGTEAFF
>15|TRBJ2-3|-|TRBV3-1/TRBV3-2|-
TGTGCCAGCAGCCCAGGAGGGGGGGCGTCAGATACGCAGTATTTT
CASSPGGGASDTQYF
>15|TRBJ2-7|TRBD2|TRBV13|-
TGTGCCAGCAGCCTAAGACTAGCGGGCCCGGGGGAGCAGTACTTC
CASSLRLAGPGEQYF
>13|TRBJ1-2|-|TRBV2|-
TGTGCCAGCAGGTCAGGTCCCAGCGGTGGCTACACCTTC
CASRSGPSGGYTF
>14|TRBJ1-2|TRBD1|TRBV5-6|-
TGTGCCAGCAGCTTGGATCCGGGACAGGGGCGCTACACCTTC
CASSLDPGQGRYTF
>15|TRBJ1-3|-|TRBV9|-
TGTGCCAGCAGCCCCCGACAGAGCTCTGGAAACACCATATATTTT
CASSPRQSSGNTIYF
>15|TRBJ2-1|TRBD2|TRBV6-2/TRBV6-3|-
TGTGCCAGCAGCCAGACTAGCGAGATACTCAATGAGCAGTTCTTC
CASSQTSEILNEQFF
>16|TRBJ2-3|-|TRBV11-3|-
TGTGCCAGCAGCTTAGGGCGGGACTTATTGGGAGATACGCAGTATTTT
CASSLGRDLLGDTQYF
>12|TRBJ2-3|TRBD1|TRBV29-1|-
TGCAGCGTGGGACAGGGACCAGATACGCAGTATTTT
CSVGQGPDTQYF
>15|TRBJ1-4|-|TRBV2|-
TGTGCCAGCACCGGAGATATGGACCGGGGGGAAAAACTGTTTTTT
CASTGDMDRGEKLFF
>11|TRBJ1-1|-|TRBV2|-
TGTGCCAGCAGGGCCGGACGGGGAGCTTTCTTT
CASRAGRGAFF
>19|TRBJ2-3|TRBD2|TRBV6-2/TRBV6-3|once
TGTGCCAGCAGGCCTAAGCCGGGACTAGCGGGAGGCTACACAGATACGCAGTATTTT
CASRPKPGLAGGYTDTQYF
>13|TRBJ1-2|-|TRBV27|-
TGTGCCAGCAGTTTGAACAGGGACTATGGCTACACCTTC
CASSLNRDYGYTF
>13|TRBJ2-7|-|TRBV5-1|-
TGCGCCAGCAGCTTGGAGGGGTCCTACGAGCAGTACTTC
CASSLEGSYEQYF
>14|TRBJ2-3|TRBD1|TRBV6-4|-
TGTGCCAGCAGTCTGGACAGGGTGACAGATACGCAGTATTTT
CASSLDRVTDTQYF
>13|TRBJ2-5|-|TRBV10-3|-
TGTGCCATCGGGTCGACAGACCAAGAGACCCAGTACTTC
CAIGSTDQETQYF
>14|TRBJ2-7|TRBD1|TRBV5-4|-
TGTGCCAGCAGCCCAGGACAGGGCGGCGACGAGCAGTACTTC
CASSPGQGGDEQYF
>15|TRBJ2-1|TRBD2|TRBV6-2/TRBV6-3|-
TGTGCCAGCAGTTACTCACTAGCGGGAGGGAATGAGCAGTTCTTC
CASSYSLAGGNEQFF
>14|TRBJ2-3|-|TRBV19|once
TGTGCCAGTAGTAACTGGGGTAGCGCAGATACGCAGTATTTT
CASSNWGSADTQYF
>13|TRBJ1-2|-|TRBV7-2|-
TGTGCCAGCAGCTTAGAGCGGAACTATGGCTACACCTTC
CASSLERNYGYTF
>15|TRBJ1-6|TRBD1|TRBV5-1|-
TGCGCCAGCAGCTTGAATTTGGGACAGAGTTCACCCCTCCACTTT
CASSLNLGQSSPLHF
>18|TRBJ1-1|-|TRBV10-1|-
TGCGCCAGCAGTGAAGACAGGTATAGTCTTTGGAGTGGAACTGAAGCTTTCTTT
CASSEDRYSLWSGTEAFF
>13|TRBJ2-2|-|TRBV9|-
TGTGCCAGCAGCGTACAGGGGTCCGGGGAGCTGTTTTTT
CASSVQGSGELFF
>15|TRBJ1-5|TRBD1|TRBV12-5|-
TGTGCTAGTGGGCCCCGGACAGGGTTTAATCAGCCCCAGCATTTT
CASGPRTGFNQPQHF
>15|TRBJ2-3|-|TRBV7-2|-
TGTGCCAGCAGCCTCCGGCGGCGTTCCCCAGATACGCAGTATTTT
CASSLRRRSPDTQYF
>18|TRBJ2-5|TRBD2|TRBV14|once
TGTGCCAGCAGCCGCGGGACTAGCGGGAGAGCTATTGAAGAGACCCAGTACTTC
CASSRGTSGRAIEETQYF
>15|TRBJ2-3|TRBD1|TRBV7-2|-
TGTGCCAGCAGCCAGCCCCGGACAGGGGGAGATACGCAGTATTTT
CASSQPRTGGDTQYF
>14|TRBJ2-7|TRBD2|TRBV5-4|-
TGTGCCAGCAGCTTGGGGGGCGGGAGCTACGAGCAGTACTTC
CASSLGGGSYEQYF
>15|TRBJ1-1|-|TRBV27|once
TGTGCCAGCAGTTCCCACCAGGGGAGGAACACTGAAGCTTTCTTT
CASSSHQGRNTEAFF